Listed here are 13 T cell receptor beta chains from one sample, sequenced in a study of blood T cell repertoires in COVID-19. Measured with immunoSEQ multiplex PCR; TCRdb has only the in-frame clones, and not every one. The sample lists some 270,000 clones, about 84% occurring once. The sequenced sample was peripheral blood. The receptors originated from a woman of 80 years or more with COVID-19, enrolled during active disease.

In the case of this clone: The junction shows a germline mismatch at one end, possibly a read error. This rearrangement joins TRBV18 to TRBJ2-7; D not resolved. This CDR3 comprises 14 residues. CDR1 and CDR2 (germline): KGHSH, LQKENI. CDR3 DNA sequence: TGTGCCAGCTCATCACCCGCGGAGACCTACGAGCAGTACTTC. This codes for CASSSPAETYEQYF.

V gene TRBV5-1 combines with J gene TRBJ1-6; TRBD1 matches 10 bases. CDR3 length: 14 residues. The junction had 2 bases not matched to a gene; V was cut back by 2 bases and J by 9 bases. Germline-derived CDR1 and CDR2 are SGHRS and YFSETQ. CDR3 protein: CASSLGQGVSPLHF. CDR3 sequence (DNA): TGCGCCAGCAGCTTAGGACAGGGGGTTTCACCCCTCCACTTT.

CDR3: CASLPTSGGALETQYF. The CDR3 nucleotides are TGTGCCAGCTTACCGACTAGCGGGGGGGCCTTGGAGACCCAGTACTTC. This chain links TRBV5-4 with TRBJ2-5; 14 nucleotides agree with TRBD2. CDR1 SGHNT and CDR2 YYREEE come from the germline V gene (reference sequence). The CDR3 has 16 residues. V lost 7 bases to trimming and J lost 5 bases; unmatched junction nucleotides: 10. The full variable domain, rest sourced from reference TRBV5-4 and TRBJ2-5, is ETGVTQSPTHLIKTRGQQVTLRCSSQSGHNTVSWYQQALGQGPQFIFQYYREEENGRGNFPPRFSGLQFPNYSSELNVNALELDDSALYLCASLPTSGGALETQYFGPGTRLLVL.

The CDR3: CASSSGAVSGIALHF. The DNA for the CDR3 is TGTGCCAGCAGCTCTGGGGCAGTCAGCGGGATCGCCCTCCACTTT. V is TRBV14 and J is TRBJ1-6; maybe TRBD1 (5 bases). Per germline, CDR1 SGHDN and CDR2 FVKESK. This CDR3 is 15 amino acids long. V lost 5 bases and J lost 14, with 22 bases in between.

V is TRBV5-4 and J is TRBJ1-2; 7 bases line up with TRBD1. Germline CDR1 reads SGHNT; CDR2 reads YYREEE (reference sequence). V lost 4 bases, J lost 0 bases, and 6 bases stayed unmatched. The CDR3 loop spans 15 amino acids. The CDR3: CASSAATGTNYGYTF. DNA for the CDR3: TGTGCCAGCAGCGCGGCGACAGGGACTAACTATGGCTACACCTTC.

The genes are TRBV5-8 and TRBJ2-7; possibly TRBD1 for D (6 bases). Germline V gene data show CDR1 as SGHTS and CDR2 as YDEGEE. The CDR3 runs to 12 residues. The CDR3 loop is CVSGAFSYEQYF. The CDR3 DNA sequence: TGTGTGTCAGGGGCCTTCTCCTACGAGCAGTACTTC.

The V call is TRBV19, the J call TRBJ1-1; weak D call: TRBD1 (5 bases). Per the germline V gene, CDR1 is LNHDA and CDR2 is SQIVND (reference sequence). This CDR3 region has 14 residues. Trimming removed 6 bases at V and 1 base at J, with 12 bases between. DNA of the CDR3: TGTGCCAGTAGCCCCAGGGAAGCGAACACTGAAGCTTTCTTT. It is translated as CASSPREANTEAFF. Combining the CDR3 with reference TRBV19 and TRBJ1-1 gives the whole variable domain DGGITQSPKYLFRKEGQNVTLSCEQNLNHDAMYWYRQDPGQGLRLIYYSQIVNDFQKGDIAEGYSVSREKKESFPLTVTSAQKNPTAFYLCASSPREANTEAFFGQGTRLTVV.

V usage is TRBV29-1 and J usage is TRBJ2-3, with 9 bases aligning to TRBD2. Unmatched junction bases numbered 6, after V lost 4 bases and J lost 1 base. This CDR3 contains 15 residues. The germline CDR1 and CDR2 sequences are SQVTM and ANQGSEA. CDR3 region: CSVVGGGAGTDTQYF. The CDR3 nucleotides read TGCAGCGTTGTGGGCGGGGGGGCAGGCACAGATACGCAGTATTTT.

In its sample, this clone was seen once. The chain recombines TRBV20-1 with TRBJ2-3; 10 bases are a match to TRBD2. Unmatched junction bases numbered 9, after V lost 3 bases and J lost 0 bases. This CDR3 has 17 amino acids. Germline V gene lookup returns CDR1 DFQATT and CDR2 SNEGSKA (reference sequence). The chain's CDR3 is CSASSSSGGISTDTQYF. CDR3 DNA sequence: TGCAGTGCTAGTAGTTCTAGCGGGGGCATTAGCACAGATACGCAGTATTTT.

The chain links TRBV9 to TRBJ1-5; 11 bases line up with TRBD1. This CDR3 has 14 residues. The V segment lost 3 bases and the J segment 5 bases; nucleotides outside the gene matches: 1. Germline CDR1 reads SGDLS; CDR2 reads YYNGEE. The chain's CDR3 is CASSAGQGDQPQHF. Written as DNA, the CDR3 is TGTGCCAGCAGCGCGGGACAGGGGGATCAGCCCCAGCATTTT.

The chain couples TRBV3-1 (or the pseudogene TRBV3-2) to TRBJ1-2; D gene unclear. Germline V gene data show CDR1 as LGHDT and CDR2 as YNNKEL (reference sequence). The CDR3 is made up of 14 amino acids. The ends were cut back, 0 bases at V and 7 bases at J, with 12 bases in the middle. This chain's CDR3 is CASSQDMGLAGYTF. DNA for the CDR3: TGTGCCAGCAGCCAAGATATGGGCCTAGCTGGCTACACCTTC.

This clone has just one count. V is TRBV18 and J is TRBJ1-5, with 9 positions matching TRBD1. V dropped 4 bases and J dropped 5; count of bases not matched to a gene: 3. Germline V gene sequence: CDR1 KGHSH, CDR2 LQKENI. This CDR3 is built from 14 residues. CDR3 in DNA: TGTGCCAGCTCACACCGGGACAGGGATCAGCCCCAGCATTTT. Protein: CASSHRDRDQPQHF. The variable domain in full, completed from reference TRBV18 and TRBJ1-5, reads NAGVMQNPRHLVRRRGQEARLRCSPMKGHSHVYWYRQLPEEGLKFMVYLQKENIIDESGMPKERFSAEFPKEGPSILRIQQVVRGDSAAYFCASSHRDRDQPQHFGDGTRLSIL.

J is TRBJ2-2 and V is TRBV27, with D uncertain. Germline CDR1 reads MNHEY; CDR2 reads SMNVEV (reference sequence). This CDR3 comprises 13 residues. Deletions cut 4 bases from V and 6 bases from J, with 9 bases between. The CDR3 DNA is TGTGCCAGCAGTTCGGCAGGATCCGGGGAGCTGTTTTTT. It translates to CASSSAGSGELFF.